The clone carrying this TCR beta chain was seen only a few times. Its specificity is not known. The sample originates from a study of human T cells and chemical hapten exposure. The time point denotes: patch test 2, 6 weeks after DPC sensitization. As for treatment: therapeutic diphenylcyclopropenone sensitization with weekly scalp DPC. Study-level points and caveats: All donors were alopecia patients, so their immunity may differ from that of healthy people. PT1 expanded TCR counts and patch test score were linked, and their correlation was positive. Unchanged with DPC sensitization were TCRs above 1 in 1000 frequency.

Unique molecular identifiers were linked by the library to individual cDNA molecules. TCRdb reprocessed the RACE reads via MiXCR and lists one record per CDR3 protein. The table has around 99,000 distinct CDR3 sequences, approximately 9.9% seen once; the top ten hold under 2.5%. The source is a middle-aged man with alopecia areata. Some clones in this sample may be carry-over from other donors' samples. Material: whole blood, obtained in connection with sensitization to the hapten diphenylcyclopropenone (DPC).

The CDR3 DNA reads as TGTGCCAGCAGCTTACAGGGGGTCAACTATGGCTACACCTTC. Translating gives CASSLQGVNYGYTF. The chain links TRBV11-2 to TRBJ1-2; 7 nucleotides agree with TRBD1. The CDR3 totals 14 residues. Unmatched junction bases numbered 2, after V lost 2 bases and J lost 2 bases. Germline assignment: CDR1 SGHAT and CDR2 FQNNGV.